The source of this T cell receptor beta chain is a study of cytotoxic CD8 clonotypes in ibrutinib-treated CLL. Study as a whole: Response sampling came at median approximately twelve months of treatment, ranging about 6 to 40 months. General study points: Sampling schedules were unmatched across sustained-remission and progressing patients.

Germline-derived CDR1 and CDR2 are SGHAT and FQNNGV. V lost 6 bases to trimming and J lost 1 base; unmatched junction nucleotides: 5. This CDR3 is 14 amino acids long. As to this clone: Antigen: not known.

Some clones are missing from TCRdb's copy, which holds only in-frame ones; the method was immunoSEQ multiplex PCR. The sample holds 120,000 to 150,000 clones; approximately 90% are singletons and the top ten take 10% to 11%. This chain links TRBV11-2 with TRBJ2-5, with 7 bases identical to TRBD1. Source: PBMCs, taken after 12 months of ibrutinib treatment. The sequence derives from a human donor with chronic lymphocytic leukemia. CDR3 in amino acids: CASRTRDSQETQYF. CDR3 in DNA: TGTGCCAGCAGGACACGGGACAGCCAAGAGACCCAGTACTTC.